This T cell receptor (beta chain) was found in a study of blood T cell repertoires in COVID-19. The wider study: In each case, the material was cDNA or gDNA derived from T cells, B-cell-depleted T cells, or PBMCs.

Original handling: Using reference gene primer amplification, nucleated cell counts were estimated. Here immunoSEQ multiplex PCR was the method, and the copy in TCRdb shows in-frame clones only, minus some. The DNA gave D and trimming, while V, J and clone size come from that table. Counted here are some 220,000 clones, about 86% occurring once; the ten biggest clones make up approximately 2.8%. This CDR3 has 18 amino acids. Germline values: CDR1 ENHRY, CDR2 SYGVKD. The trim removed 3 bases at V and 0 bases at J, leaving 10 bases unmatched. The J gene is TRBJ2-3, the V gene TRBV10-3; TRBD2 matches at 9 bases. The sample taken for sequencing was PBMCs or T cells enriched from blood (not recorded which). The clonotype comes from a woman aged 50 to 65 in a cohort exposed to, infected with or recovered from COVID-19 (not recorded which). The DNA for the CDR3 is TGTGCCATCAGTGAAACTTGGGCTAGCGGGGTTAGCACAGATACGCAGTATTTT. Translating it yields CAISETWASGVSTDTQYF.